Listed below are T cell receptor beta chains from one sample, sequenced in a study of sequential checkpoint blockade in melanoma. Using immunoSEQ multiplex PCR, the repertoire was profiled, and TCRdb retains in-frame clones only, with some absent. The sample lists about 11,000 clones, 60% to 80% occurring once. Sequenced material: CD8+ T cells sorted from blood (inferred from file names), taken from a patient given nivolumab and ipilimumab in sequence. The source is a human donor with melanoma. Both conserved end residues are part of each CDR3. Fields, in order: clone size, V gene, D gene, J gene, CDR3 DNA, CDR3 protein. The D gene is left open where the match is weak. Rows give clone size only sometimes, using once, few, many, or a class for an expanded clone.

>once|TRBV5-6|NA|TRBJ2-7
TGTGCCAGCTCAAAAGGACCGGGGGAGCAGTACTTC
CASSKGPGEQYF
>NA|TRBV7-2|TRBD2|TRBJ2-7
TGTGCCAGCAGCTTAGCTCCTAGCGGGGGGGGTTACGAGCAGTACTTC
CASSLAPSGGGYEQYF
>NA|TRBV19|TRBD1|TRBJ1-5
TGTGCCAGTAGACCGGACAGGGTCGGGGATCAGCCCCAGCATTTT
CASRPDRVGDQPQHF
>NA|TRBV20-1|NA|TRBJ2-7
TGCAGTGCTAGCCCCGAGGTCGAGCAGTACTTC
CSASPEVEQYF
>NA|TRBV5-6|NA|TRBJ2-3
TGTGCCAGCGTCCTGGGTGGGGGCGCAGATACGCAGTATTTT
CASVLGGGADTQYF
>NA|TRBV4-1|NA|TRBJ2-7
TGCGCCAGCAGCCCTGGAGCATACTCCTACGAGCAGTACTTC
CASSPGAYSYEQYF
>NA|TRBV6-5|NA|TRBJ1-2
TGTGCCAGCAGTCATGGGCCCATAGGCTACACCTTC
CASSHGPIGYTF
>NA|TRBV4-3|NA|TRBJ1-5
TGCGCCAGCAGCCTAGATGTAGCGCAGCCCCAGCATTTT
CASSLDVAQPQHF
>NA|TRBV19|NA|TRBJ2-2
TGTGCCCTACAGGGATCTGGGTCGGGGGAGCTGTTTTTT
CALQGSGSGELFF
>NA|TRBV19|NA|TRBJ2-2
TGTGCCAGTAGTATCAAAAACACCGGGGAGCTGTTTTTT
CASSIKNTGELFF
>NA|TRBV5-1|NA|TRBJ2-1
TGCGCCAGCAGCTTGGGTGAGTTTGAGCAGTTCTTC
CASSLGEFEQFF
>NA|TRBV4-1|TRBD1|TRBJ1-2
TGCGCCAGCAGCCAACCGACAGGGGTGGATGGCTACACCTTC
CASSQPTGVDGYTF
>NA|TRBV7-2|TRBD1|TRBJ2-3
TGTGCCAGCAGCTTAGGGGGACAGGGGTGGACAGATACGCAGTATTTT
CASSLGGQGWTDTQYF
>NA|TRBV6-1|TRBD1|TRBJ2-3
TGTGCCAGCAGTGAAGCGCAAGGGGGCGCAGATACGCAGTATTTT
CASSEAQGGADTQYF
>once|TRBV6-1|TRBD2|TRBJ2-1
TGTGCCAGCAGTTTGCGGGAGAGATACAATGAGCAGTTCTTC
CASSLRERYNEQFF
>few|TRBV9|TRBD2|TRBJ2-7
TGTGCCAGCAGCGTAGCTCCACTACTAGCGGGGTACGAGCAGTACTTC
CASSVAPLLAGYEQYF
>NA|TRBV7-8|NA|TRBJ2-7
TGTGCCAGCAGAGGCCAGGGCCTCGAGCAGTACTTC
CASRGQGLEQYF
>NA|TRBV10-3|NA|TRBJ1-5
TGTGCCATCAGTGGAGGGTTTGATCAGCCCCAGCATTTT
CAISGGFDQPQHF
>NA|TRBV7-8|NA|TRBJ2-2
TGTGCCAGCAGCCCCTCCCCAGAAACCGGGGAGCTGTTTTTT
CASSPSPETGELFF
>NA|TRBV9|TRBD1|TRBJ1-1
TGTGCCAGCAGCCCGATGGGGGGACAGGGAAGGACTGAAGCTTTCTTT
CASSPMGGQGRTEAFF
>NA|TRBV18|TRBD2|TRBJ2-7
TGTGCCAGCTCACCTACCGGGACTACCTACTACGAGCAGTACTTC
CASSPTGTTYYEQYF
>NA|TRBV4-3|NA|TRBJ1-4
TGCGCCAGCAGCCAAGAGCCCGGGACACCCTTGGGCATGAAACTGTTTTTT
CASSQEPGTPLGMKLFF
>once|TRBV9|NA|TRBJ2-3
TGTGCCAGCCGAGGCGCCCCCGGGGATACGCAGTATTTT
CASRGAPGDTQYF
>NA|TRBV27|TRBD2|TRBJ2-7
TGTGCCAGCAGTCCCTCGGGGGAGGGCTGGGAGCAGTACTTC
CASSPSGEGWEQYF